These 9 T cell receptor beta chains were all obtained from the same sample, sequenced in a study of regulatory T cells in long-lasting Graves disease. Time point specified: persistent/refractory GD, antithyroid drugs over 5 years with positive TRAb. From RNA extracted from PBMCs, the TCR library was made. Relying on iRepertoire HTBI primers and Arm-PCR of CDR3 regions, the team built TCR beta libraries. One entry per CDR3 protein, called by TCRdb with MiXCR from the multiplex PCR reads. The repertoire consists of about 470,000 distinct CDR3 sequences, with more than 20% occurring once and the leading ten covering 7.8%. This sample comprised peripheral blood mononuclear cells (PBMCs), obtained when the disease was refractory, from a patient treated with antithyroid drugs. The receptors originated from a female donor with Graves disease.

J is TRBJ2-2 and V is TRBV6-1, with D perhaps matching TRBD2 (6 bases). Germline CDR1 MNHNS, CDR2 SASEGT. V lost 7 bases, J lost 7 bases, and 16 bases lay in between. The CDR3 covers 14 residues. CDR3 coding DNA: TGTGCCAGCACCCCTGGGAGTAGCGGCGGGGAGCTGTTTTTT. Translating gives CASTPGSSGGELFF.

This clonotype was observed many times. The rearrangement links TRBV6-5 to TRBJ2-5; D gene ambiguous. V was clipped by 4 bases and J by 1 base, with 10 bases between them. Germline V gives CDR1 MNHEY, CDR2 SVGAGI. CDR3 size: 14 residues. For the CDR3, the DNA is TGTGCCAGCAGTTTCCGTCGGAGCCAAGAGACCCAGTACTTC. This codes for CASSFRRSQETQYF.

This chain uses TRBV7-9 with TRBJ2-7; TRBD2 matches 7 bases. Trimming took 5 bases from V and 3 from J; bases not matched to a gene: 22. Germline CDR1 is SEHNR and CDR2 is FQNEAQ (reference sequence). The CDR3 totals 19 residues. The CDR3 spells CASSSRLGGSGPQNYEQYF. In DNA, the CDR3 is TGTGCCAGCAGCAGCCGACTCGGGGGTAGCGGGCCTCAGAACTACGAGCAGTACTTC.

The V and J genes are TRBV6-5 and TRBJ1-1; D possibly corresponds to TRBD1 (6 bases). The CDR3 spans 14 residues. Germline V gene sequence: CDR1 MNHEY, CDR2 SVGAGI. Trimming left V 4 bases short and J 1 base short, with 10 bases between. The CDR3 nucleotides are TGTGCCAGCAGTTTGTACAGGGAGAACACTGAAGCTTTCTTT. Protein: CASSLYRENTEAFF.

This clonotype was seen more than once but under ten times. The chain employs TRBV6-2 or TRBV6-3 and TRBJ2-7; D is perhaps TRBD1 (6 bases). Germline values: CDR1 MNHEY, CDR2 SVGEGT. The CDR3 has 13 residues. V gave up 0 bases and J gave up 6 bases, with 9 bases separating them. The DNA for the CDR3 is TGTGCCAGCAGTTACTCATCAGGGGCCGAGCAGTACTTC. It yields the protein CASSYSSGAEQYF.

As DNA, the CDR3 is TGTGCCAGCAGCCGCGGGAACTCCTACGAGCAGTACTTC. Translation gives CASSRGNSYEQYF. The genes are TRBV3-1 and TRBJ2-7; D possibly corresponds to TRBD2 (6 bases). CDR3 length equals 13 residues. The germline V and J ends were trimmed by 4 bases and 0 bases, with 7 bases remaining between them. Germline lookup yields CDR1 LGHDT and CDR2 YNNKEL (reference sequence).

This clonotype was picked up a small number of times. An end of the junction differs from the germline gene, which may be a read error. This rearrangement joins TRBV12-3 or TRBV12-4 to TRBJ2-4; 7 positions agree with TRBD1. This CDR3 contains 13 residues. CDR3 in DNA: TGTGCCAGCACGATCGGGACAGTAAACGTTCAGTACTTC. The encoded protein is CASTIGTVNVQYF.

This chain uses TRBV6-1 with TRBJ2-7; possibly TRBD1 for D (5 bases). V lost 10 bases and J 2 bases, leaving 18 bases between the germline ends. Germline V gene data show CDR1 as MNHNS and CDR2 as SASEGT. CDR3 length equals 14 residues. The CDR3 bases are TGTGCCACCCGTCCCCTACAGGCCGCCTACGAGCAGTACTTC. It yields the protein CATRPLQAAYEQYF.

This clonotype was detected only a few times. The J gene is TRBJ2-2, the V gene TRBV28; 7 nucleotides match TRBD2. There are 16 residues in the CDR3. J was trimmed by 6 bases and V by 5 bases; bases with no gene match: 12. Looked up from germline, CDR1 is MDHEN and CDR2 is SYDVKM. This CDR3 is CASSRRWEGLPGELFF. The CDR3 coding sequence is TGTGCCAGCAGTCGTAGGTGGGAGGGCCTACCCGGGGAGCTGTTTTTT.